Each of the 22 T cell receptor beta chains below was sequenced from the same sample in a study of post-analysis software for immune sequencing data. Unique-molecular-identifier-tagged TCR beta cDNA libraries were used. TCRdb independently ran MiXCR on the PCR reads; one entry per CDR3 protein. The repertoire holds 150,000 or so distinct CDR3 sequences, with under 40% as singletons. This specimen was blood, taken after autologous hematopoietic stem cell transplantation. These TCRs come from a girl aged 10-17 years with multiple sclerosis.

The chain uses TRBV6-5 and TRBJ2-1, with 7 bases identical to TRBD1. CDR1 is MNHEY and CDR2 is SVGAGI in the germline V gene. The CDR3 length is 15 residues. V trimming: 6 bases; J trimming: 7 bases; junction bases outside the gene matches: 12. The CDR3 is CASSLSRGIGNEQFF. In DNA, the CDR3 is TGTGCCAGCAGCCTTTCCAGGGGGATTGGAAATGAGCAGTTCTTC.

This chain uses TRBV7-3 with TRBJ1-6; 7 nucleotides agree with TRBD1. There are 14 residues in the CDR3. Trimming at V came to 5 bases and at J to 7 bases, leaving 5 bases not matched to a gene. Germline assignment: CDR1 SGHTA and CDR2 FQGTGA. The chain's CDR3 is CASSLQGMNSPLHF. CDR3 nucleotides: TGTGCCAGCAGCCTACAGGGGATGAATTCACCCCTCCACTTT.

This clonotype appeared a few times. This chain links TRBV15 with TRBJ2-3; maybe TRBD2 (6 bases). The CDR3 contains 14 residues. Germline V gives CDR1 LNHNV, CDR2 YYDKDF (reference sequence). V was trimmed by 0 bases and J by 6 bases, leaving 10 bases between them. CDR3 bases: TGTGCCACCAGCAGAGACCCGACTAGGGATACGCAGTATTTT. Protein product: CATSRDPTRDTQYF.

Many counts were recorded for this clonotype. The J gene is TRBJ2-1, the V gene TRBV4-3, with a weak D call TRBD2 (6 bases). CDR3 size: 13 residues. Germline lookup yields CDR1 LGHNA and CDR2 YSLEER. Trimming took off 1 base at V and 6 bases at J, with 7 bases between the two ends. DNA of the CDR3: TGCGCCAGCAGCCAAGGACTAGTCAATGAGCAGTTCTTC. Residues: CASSQGLVNEQFF.

CDR3 region: CASSLFESSYEQYF. Here the CDR3 DNA reads TGTGCCAGCAGTTTATTTGAGAGCTCCTACGAGCAGTACTTC. The chain joins TRBV28 to TRBJ2-7; D uncertain. The CDR3 totals 14 residues. The ends were cut back, 1 base at V and 0 bases at J, with 7 bases in the middle. Germline lookup yields CDR1 MDHEN and CDR2 SYDVKM.

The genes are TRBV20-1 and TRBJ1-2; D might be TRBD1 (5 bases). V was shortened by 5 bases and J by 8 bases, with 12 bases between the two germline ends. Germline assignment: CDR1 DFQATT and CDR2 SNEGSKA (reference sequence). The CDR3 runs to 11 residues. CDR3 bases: TGCAGTGCTGGGGGGGTATGGGGCTACACCTTC. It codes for CSAGGVWGYTF.

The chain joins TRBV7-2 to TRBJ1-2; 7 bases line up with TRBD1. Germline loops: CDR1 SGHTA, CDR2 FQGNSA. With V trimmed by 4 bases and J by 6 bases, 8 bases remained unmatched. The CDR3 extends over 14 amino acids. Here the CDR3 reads CASSSRQGWDGYTF. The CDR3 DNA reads TGTGCCAGCAGCTCGCGACAGGGATGGGATGGCTACACCTTC.

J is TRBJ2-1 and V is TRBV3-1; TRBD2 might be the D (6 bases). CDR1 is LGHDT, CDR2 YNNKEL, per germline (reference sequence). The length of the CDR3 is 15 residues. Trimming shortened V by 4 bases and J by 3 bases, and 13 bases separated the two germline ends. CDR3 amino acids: CASSRTSLGYNEQFF. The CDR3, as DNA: TGTGCCAGCAGCCGAACTAGCCTAGGCTACAATGAGCAGTTCTTC.

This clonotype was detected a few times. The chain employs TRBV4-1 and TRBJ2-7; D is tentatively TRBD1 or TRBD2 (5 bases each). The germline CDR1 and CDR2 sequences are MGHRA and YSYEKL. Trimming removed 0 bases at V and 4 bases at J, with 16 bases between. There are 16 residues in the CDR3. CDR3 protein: CASSQDLGYWGYEQYF. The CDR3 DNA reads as TGCGCCAGCAGCCAAGATTTGGGGTATTGGGGGTACGAGCAGTACTTC.

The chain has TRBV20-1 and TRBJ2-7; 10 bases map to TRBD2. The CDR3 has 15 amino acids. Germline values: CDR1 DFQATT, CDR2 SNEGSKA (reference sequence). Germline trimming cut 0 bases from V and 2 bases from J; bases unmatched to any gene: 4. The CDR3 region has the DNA TGCAGTGCTAGAGATCAACTAGCGGGAACCTACGAGCAGTACTTC. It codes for CSARDQLAGTYEQYF.

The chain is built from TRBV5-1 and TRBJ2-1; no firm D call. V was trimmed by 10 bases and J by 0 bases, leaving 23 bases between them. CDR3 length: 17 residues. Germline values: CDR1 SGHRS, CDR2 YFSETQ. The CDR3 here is CASYLDPAGSSYNEQFF. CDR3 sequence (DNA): TGCGCCTCCTACCTTGACCCGGCAGGCAGCTCCTACAATGAGCAGTTCTTC.

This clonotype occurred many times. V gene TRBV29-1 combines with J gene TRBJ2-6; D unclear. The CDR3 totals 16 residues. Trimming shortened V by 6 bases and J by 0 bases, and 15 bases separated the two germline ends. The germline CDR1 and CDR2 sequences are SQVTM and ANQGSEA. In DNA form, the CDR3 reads TGCAGCGTCCGAGTGGCGGCTTTCTCTGGGGCCAACGTCCTGACTTTC. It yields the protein CSVRVAAFSGANVLTF.

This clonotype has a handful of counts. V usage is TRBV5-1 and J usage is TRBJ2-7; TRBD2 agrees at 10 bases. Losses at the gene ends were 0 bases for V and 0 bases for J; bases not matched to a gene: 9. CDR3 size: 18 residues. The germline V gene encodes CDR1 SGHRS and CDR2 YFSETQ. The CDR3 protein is CASSLASTSGRASYEQYF. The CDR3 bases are TGCGCCAGCAGCTTGGCCTCCACAAGCGGGAGGGCCTCCTACGAGCAGTACTTC.

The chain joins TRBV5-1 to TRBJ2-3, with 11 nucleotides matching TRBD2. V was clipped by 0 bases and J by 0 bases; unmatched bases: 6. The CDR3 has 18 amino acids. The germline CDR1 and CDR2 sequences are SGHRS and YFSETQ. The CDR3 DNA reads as TGCGCCAGCAGCTTGGCTGGAAGGACTAGCGGGAGCACAGATACGCAGTATTTT. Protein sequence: CASSLAGRTSGSTDTQYF.

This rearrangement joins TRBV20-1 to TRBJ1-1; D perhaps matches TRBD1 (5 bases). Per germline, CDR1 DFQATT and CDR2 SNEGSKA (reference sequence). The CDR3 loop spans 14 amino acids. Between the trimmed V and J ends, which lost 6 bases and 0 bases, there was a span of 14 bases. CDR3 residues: CSARGDGMNTEAFF. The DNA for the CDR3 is TGCAGTGCCCGCGGGGACGGCATGAACACTGAAGCTTTCTTT.

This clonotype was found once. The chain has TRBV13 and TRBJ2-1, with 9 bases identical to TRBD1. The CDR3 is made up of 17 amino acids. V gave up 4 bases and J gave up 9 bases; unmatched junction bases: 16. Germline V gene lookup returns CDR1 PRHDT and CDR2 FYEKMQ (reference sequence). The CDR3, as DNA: TGTGCCAGCAGCTCTAGGGACAGGGAGTGGGTGGATAGTGAGCAGTTCTTC. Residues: CASSSRDREWVDSEQFF.

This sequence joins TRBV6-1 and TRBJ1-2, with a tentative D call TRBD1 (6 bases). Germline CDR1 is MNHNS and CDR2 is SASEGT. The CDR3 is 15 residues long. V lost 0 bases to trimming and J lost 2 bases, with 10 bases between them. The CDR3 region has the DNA TGTGCCAGCAGTGAAGCCGACGGACAGAACTATGGCTACACCTTC. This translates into CASSEADGQNYGYTF.

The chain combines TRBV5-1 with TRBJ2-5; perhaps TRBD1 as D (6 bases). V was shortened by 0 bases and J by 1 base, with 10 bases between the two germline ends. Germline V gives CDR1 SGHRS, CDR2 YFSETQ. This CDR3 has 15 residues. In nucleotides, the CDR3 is TGCGCCAGCAGCTTGGGGGACACGCTCCAAGAGACCCAGTACTTC. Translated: CASSLGDTLQETQYF.

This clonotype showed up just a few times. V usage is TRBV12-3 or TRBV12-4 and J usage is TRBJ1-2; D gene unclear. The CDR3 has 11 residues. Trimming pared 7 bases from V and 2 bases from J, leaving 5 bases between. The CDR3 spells CASKRNYGYTF. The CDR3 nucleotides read TGTGCCAGCAAGAGGAACTATGGCTACACCTTC.

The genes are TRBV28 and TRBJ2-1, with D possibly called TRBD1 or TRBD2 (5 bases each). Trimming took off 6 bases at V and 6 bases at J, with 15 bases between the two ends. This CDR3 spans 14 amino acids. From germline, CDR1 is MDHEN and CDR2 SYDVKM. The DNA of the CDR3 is TGTGCCAGCAGCTGGGGGTCCTCAGGCAATGAGCAGTTCTTC. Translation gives CASSWGSSGNEQFF.

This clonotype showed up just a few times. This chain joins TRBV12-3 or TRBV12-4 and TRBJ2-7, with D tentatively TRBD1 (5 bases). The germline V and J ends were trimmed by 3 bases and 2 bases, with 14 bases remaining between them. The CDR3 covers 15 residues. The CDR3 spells CASSFQGRGPYEQYF. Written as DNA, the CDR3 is TGTGCCAGCAGTTTTCAGGGAAGAGGCCCCTACGAGCAGTACTTC.

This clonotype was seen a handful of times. As DNA, the CDR3 is TGTGCCAGCAGCCAGGCCGGGACAGGGGGTGGCGAGCAGTACTTC. This sequence encodes CASSQAGTGGGEQYF. This sequence joins TRBV4-2 and TRBJ2-7; the match to TRBD1 covers 11 bases. With 3 bases clipped from V and 6 bases from J, the junction kept 7 bases outside the gene matches. Germline V gives CDR1 LGHNA, CDR2 YNFKEQ. The CDR3 has 15 residues.